This entry is about one TCR beta chain. Sequencing was performed with immunoSEQ multiplex PCR; in TCRdb, only in-frame clones are kept and a portion is missing. The repertoire holds fewer than 100,000 clones, roughly 93% seen once, with over 2% in the top ten. This sample stems from a study of cytomegalovirus exposure and HLA in healthy donors. With V trimmed by 3 bases and J by 4 bases, 9 bases remained unmatched. This CDR3 comprises 16 residues. Germline CDR1 LNHNV, CDR2 YYDKDF (reference sequence). V usage is TRBV15 and J usage is TRBJ2-7, with 10 bases matching TRBD1. Sequenced material: PBMCs. The source of this sequence is a man aged 25-45 years in good health and CMV-seronegative. CDR3 region: CATSSGAGQGYYEQYF. CDR3 bases: TGTGCCACCAGCAGTGGTGCGGGACAGGGGTATTACGAGCAGTACTTC. The whole variable domain, filled in from reference TRBV15 and TRBJ2-7, reads DAMVIQNPRYQVTQFGKPVTLSCSQTLNHNVMYWYQQKSSQAPKLLFHYYDKDFNNEADTPDNFQSRRPNTSFCFLDIRSPGLGDTAMYLCATSSGAGQGYYEQYFGPGTRLTVT.